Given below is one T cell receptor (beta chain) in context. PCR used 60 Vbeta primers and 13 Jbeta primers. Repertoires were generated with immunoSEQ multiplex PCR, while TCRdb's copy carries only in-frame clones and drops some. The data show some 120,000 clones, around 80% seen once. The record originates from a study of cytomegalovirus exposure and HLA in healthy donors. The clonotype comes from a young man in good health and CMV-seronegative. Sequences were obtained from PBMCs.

The CDR3 protein is CASRAGLAGDEQYF. In nucleotides, the CDR3 is TGTGCCAGCAGAGCGGGACTAGCGGGAGACGAGCAGTACTTC. V gene TRBV2 combines with J gene TRBJ2-7; 14 bases are a match to TRBD2. V shed 6 bases and J 5 bases; nucleotides not matched to a gene: 3. Germline loops: CDR1 SNHLY, CDR2 FYNNEI. CDR3 length: 14 amino acids.